This TCR beta chain was sequenced during a study of blood T cell repertoires in COVID-19. Study-level background: Whether acute or convalescent, the COVID-19 samples came from the United States, Italy and Spain. PBMCs, B-cell-depleted T cells, or T cells were the source of the cDNA or gDNA that made up the material.

The V gene's germline CDR1 is MGHDK and CDR2 SYGVNS. The J segment lost 3 bases and the V segment lost 4 bases, leaving 7 bases of the junction unmatched. This CDR3 contains 17 residues. Original handling: Amplification of reference gene primers provided the estimated nucleated cell counts. Sequenced by immunoSEQ multiplex PCR; TCRdb stores in-frame clones only, minus some. D and trimming were read from the DNA, whereas the V and J calls and clone size are those reported in that table. This table holds roughly 100,000 clones, 75% to 90% found once. The TCR originated in a woman older than 75 with active or convalescent COVID-19. J is TRBJ2-1 and V is TRBV25-1; 12 positions match TRBD1. The material sequenced was peripheral blood. Here the CDR3 DNA reads TGTGCCAGCAGTGCCGGGACAGGGGGCGCCGGCTACAATGAGCAGTTCTTC. Translated: CASSAGTGGAGYNEQFF.